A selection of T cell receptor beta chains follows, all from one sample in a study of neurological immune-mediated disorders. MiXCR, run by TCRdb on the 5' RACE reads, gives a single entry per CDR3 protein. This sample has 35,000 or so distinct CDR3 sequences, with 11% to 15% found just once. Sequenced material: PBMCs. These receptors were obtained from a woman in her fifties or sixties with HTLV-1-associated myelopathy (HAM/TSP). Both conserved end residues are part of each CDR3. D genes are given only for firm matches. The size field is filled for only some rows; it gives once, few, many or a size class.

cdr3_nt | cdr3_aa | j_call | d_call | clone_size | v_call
TGTGCCAGCAGCCAAGCAGGGGGCACTGAAGCTTTCTTT | CASSQAGGTEAFF | TRBJ1-1 | TRBD1 | many | TRBV7-3
TGCAGCGTAGGACAGCTTGGAGTCTATGGCTACACCTTC | CSVGQLGVYGYTF | TRBJ1-2 | - | many | TRBV29-1
TGTGCCAGCCTCAGGGGTGGGACCGGGGAGCTGTTTTTT | CASLRGGTGELFF | TRBJ2-2 | - | many | TRBV12-3/TRBV12-4
TGTGCCAGCAGCTTAGTCACAGGGAACACCGGGGAGCTGTTTTTT | CASSLVTGNTGELFF | TRBJ2-2 | - | many | TRBV7-3
TGTGCCATCCGAAATCCCCAGACTAGCGGGGACTACGAGCAGTACTTC | CAIRNPQTSGDYEQYF | TRBJ2-7 | TRBD2 | many | TRBV10-3
TGTGCCAGCAGCGTAGGGGTGGGCCCCTACAATGAGCAGTTCTTC | CASSVGVGPYNEQFF | TRBJ2-1 | - | many | TRBV9
TGCAGCGGACTTAGGGCCGACACTGAAGCTTTCTTT | CSGLRADTEAFF | TRBJ1-1 | - | many | TRBV29-1
TGTGCCAGCAGCCGTACAGGGGCCAACGTCCTGACTTTC | CASSRTGANVLTF | TRBJ2-6 | - | many | TRBV14
TGTGCCATCAGTGAGGGAGGAGAGGGCTATGGCTACACCTTC | CAISEGGEGYGYTF | TRBJ1-2 | - | - | TRBV10-3
TGCAGTGCCCGAGGAGGCCTTAGCAATCAGCCCCAGCATTTT | CSARGGLSNQPQHF | TRBJ1-5 | - | many | TRBV20-1
TGTGCCAGCAAGGTCGGTCACAAATATCAGCCCCAGCATTTT | CASKVGHKYQPQHF | TRBJ1-5 | - | - | TRBV12-3/TRBV12-4
TGTGCCAGCAGCCTACCCGGGGGAGAACAGGGGGGGAGCACAGATACGCAGTATTTT | CASSLPGGEQGGSTDTQYF | TRBJ2-3 | - | many | TRBV7-2
TGTGCCAGCAGCCTGGGTCTAGCGGGAGATACCTACGAGCAGTACTTC | CASSLGLAGDTYEQYF | TRBJ2-7 | TRBD2 | many | TRBV7-2
TGCAGTGCTAGAGCCGGAGGTAGCACTGAAGCTTTCTTT | CSARAGGSTEAFF | TRBJ1-1 | - | many | TRBV20-1
TGCAGTGCTAATCTGGCGGGGAGCTACGAGCAGTACTTC | CSANLAGSYEQYF | TRBJ2-7 | - | many | TRBV20-1
TGCAGTGCTAGAGATCGGGGGACACTCAGCAATCAGCCCCAGCATTTT | CSARDRGTLSNQPQHF | TRBJ1-5 | - | many | TRBV20-1
TGTGCCAGCAGTTTATTCTTCCGGACTAGCGGGGGGCCACGGACCCAGTACTTC | CASSLFFRTSGGPRTQYF | TRBJ2-5 | TRBD2 | many | TRBV28
TGTGCCAGCAGCCCACAACAGGGCACTGAAGCTTTCTTT | CASSPQQGTEAFF | TRBJ1-1 | - | many | TRBV7-3
TGTGCCAGCAGTCACGGGGAGAACACTGAAGCTTTCTTT | CASSHGENTEAFF | TRBJ1-1 | - | many | TRBV27
TGCGCCAGCGACCGGGACAGGAACACCGGGGAGCTGTTTTTT | CASDRDRNTGELFF | TRBJ2-2 | TRBD1 | many | TRBV5-1
TGTGCCACCAGTGCGGCAGGGCCAACAGATACGCAGTATTTT | CATSAAGPTDTQYF | TRBJ2-3 | - | many | TRBV24-1
TGCAGTGCTCGACTAGCGGGCGGGGAGACCCAGTACTTC | CSARLAGGETQYF | TRBJ2-5 | TRBD2 | medium-sized | TRBV20-1
TGTGCCAGCAGCCCCCAGCCCACAGATACGCAGTATTTT | CASSPQPTDTQYF | TRBJ2-3 | - | many | TRBV9
TGTGCCAGCAGAACGGGACATCTTGCAACTAATGAAAAACTGTTTTTT | CASRTGHLATNEKLFF | TRBJ1-4 | - | many | TRBV7-2
TGCAGCGTTGAAGGGCGGGCCGTAGAAGCTTTCTTT | CSVEGRAVEAFF | TRBJ1-1 | - | many | TRBV29-1
TGCAGTGCTAGAGATGTTAGAGACCGGGCCCACGATGAGCAGTTCTTC | CSARDVRDRAHDEQFF | TRBJ2-1 | - | - | TRBV20-1
TGTGCCAGCTCACCGGGACAGGGGGGAGACAATGAGCAGTTCTTC | CASSPGQGGDNEQFF | TRBJ2-1 | TRBD1 | many | TRBV18
TGTGCCAGCAGTCCCGGGAGGTCGGGTTCACCCCTCCACTTT | CASSPGRSGSPLHF | TRBJ1-6 | - | many | TRBV12-3/TRBV12-4
TGCAGTGCTAGTTGGGCTAAGCAGGGCCTGTACCAAGAGACCCAGTACTTC | CSASWAKQGLYQETQYF | TRBJ2-5 | - | many | TRBV20-1
TGCGCCAGCAGTTCTACCGCGGTCGCCCAAGAGACCCAGTACTTC | CASSSTAVAQETQYF | TRBJ2-5 | - | many | TRBV10-2
TGTGCCACCTCGGACAGGGTTATTAACACCGGGGAGCTGTTTTTT | CATSDRVINTGELFF | TRBJ2-2 | TRBD1 | many | TRBV24-1
TGTGCCAGCAGCTTAGAGCTAGCGGGGCTGCTTATCTCTGAGACCCAGTACTTC | CASSLELAGLLISETQYF | TRBJ2-5 | TRBD2 | many | TRBV11-2
TGTGCCAGCAGCCAAGGTAGCAGGAACATTGAAGCTTTCTTT | CASSQGSRNIEAFF | TRBJ1-1 | - | many | TRBV3-1
TGCGCCAGCAGCTTGGGGACAGGGGCCACCGTGGAGCTTTTTTTT | CASSLGTGATVELFF | TRBJ2-2 | TRBD1 | - | TRBV5-1
TGCGCCAGCAGCCGGGGCGTTGACGTTTATTCAGGCAGACTGTTTTTT | CASSRGVDVYSGRLFF | TRBJ1-4 | - | - | TRBV4-3
TGTGCCAGCAGGAGAAATACCATAGGCTACACCTTC | CASRRNTIGYTF | TRBJ1-2 | - | many | TRBV12-3/TRBV12-4
TGTGCCAGCGACCCCTACAATGAGCAGTTCTTC | CASDPYNEQFF | TRBJ2-1 | - | many | TRBV7-2
TGTGCCAGCAGTTACTCCGGGTCCTCCTCTGGAAACACCATATATTTT | CASSYSGSSSGNTIYF | TRBJ1-3 | - | - | TRBV6-5
TGTGCCAGCAGCATCGGGACTACTGGGAATGAGCAGTTCTTC | CASSIGTTGNEQFF | TRBJ2-1 | TRBD2 | many | TRBV9
TGTGCCACCAGCAGAGATCTAAGCGGGGCTAGTAGAGATACGCAGTATTTT | CATSRDLSGASRDTQYF | TRBJ2-3 | TRBD2 | many | TRBV15
TGCGCCAGCAGCACGGACTCACTGGGTGAGCAGTTCTTC | CASSTDSLGEQFF | TRBJ2-1 | - | many | TRBV5-1
TGCAGTGCTCCTGCCAGGAACTCCTACGAGCAGTACTTC | CSAPARNSYEQYF | TRBJ2-7 | - | many | TRBV20-1
TGCGCCAGCAGCTTGCGCAGGGACTACGAGCAGTACTTC | CASSLRRDYEQYF | TRBJ2-7 | - | many | TRBV5-1
TGTGCCAGCAGCCTGGACAGGGGGCAGGGGCAGCCCCAGCATTTT | CASSLDRGQGQPQHF | TRBJ1-5 | TRBD1 | many | TRBV6-2/TRBV6-3
TGTGCCAGCAGCCAGCCGGGAGCGTCCTACGAGCAGTACTTC | CASSQPGASYEQYF | TRBJ2-7 | - | many | TRBV3-1
TGTGCCACCAGTGACCGAAAAGGGGGGGTCACTCTGGGGAATGAGCAGTTCTTC | CATSDRKGGVTLGNEQFF | TRBJ2-1 | - | many | TRBV24-1
TGTGCCAGCAGTTCGAAGATGGGCTCACCCCTCCACTTT | CASSSKMGSPLHF | TRBJ1-6 | - | many | TRBV3-1
TGCGCCAGCAGCTTGTATAATGAGCAGTTCTTC | CASSLYNEQFF | TRBJ2-1 | - | many | TRBV5-1
TGTGCCAGCAGCTCATTCTCTTCCGGGACTAGCGGGGGGACCTACAATGAGCAGTTCTTC | CASSSFSSGTSGGTYNEQFF | TRBJ2-1 | TRBD2 | many | TRBV7-9
TGCGCCAGATACGAGCAGTACTTC | CARYEQYF | TRBJ2-7 | - | - | TRBV5-1
TGCGCCAGCAGCCCGGGGGGGGGCTGGCGGGGGGATACGCAGTATTTT | CASSPGGGWRGDTQYF | TRBJ2-3 | TRBD2 | many | TRBV5-1